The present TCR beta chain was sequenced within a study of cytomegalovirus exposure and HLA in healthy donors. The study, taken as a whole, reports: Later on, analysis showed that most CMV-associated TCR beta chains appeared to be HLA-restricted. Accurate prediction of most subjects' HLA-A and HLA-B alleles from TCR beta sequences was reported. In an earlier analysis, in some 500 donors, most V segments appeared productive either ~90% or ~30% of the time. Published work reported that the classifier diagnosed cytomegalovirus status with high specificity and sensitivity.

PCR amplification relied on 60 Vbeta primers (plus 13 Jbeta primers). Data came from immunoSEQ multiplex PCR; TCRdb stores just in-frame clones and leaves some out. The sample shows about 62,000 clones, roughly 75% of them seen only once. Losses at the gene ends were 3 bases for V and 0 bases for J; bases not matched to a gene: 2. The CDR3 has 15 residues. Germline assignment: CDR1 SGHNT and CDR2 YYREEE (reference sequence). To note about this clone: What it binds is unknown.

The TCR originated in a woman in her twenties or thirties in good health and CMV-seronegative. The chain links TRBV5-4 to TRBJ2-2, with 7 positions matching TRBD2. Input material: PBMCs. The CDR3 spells CASSSGRANTGELFF. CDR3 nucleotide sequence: TGTGCCAGCAGCTCAGGGAGGGCGAACACCGGGGAGCTGTTTTTT.